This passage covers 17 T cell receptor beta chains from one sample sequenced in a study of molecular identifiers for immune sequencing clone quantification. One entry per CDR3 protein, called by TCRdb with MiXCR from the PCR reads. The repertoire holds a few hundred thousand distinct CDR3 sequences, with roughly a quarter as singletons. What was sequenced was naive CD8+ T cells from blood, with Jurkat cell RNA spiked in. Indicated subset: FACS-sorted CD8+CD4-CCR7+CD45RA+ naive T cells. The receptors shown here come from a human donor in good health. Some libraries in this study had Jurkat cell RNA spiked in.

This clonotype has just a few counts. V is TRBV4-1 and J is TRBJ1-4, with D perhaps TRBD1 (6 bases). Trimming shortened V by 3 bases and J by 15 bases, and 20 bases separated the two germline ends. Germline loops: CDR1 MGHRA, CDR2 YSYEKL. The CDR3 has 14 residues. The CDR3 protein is CASSHPEGGRRVFF. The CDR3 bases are TGCGCCAGCAGCCACCCAGAAGGGGGGCGTCGGGTGTTTTTT.

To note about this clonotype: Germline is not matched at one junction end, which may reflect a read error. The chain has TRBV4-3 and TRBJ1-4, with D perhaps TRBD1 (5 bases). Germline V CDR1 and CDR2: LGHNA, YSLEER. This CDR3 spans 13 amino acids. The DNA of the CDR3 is TGCGCCAGCAGCCCGGGGACCGGTGAAAAACTGCTTTTT. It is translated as CASSPGTGEKLLF.

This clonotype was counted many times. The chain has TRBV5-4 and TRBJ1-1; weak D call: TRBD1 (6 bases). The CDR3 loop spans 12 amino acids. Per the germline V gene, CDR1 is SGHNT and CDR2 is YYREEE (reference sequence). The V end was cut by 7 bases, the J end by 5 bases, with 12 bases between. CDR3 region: CASRGTRTEAFF. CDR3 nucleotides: TGTGCCAGCCGGGGGACACGGACTGAAGCTTTCTTT.

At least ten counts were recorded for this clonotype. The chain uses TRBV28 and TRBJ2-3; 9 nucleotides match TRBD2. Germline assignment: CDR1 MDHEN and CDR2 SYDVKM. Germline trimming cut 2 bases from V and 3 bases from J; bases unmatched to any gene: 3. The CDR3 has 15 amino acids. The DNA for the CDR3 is TGTGCCAGCAGTTTAGGGGCGGGAGGGACAGATACGCAGTATTTT. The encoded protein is CASSLGAGGTDTQYF.

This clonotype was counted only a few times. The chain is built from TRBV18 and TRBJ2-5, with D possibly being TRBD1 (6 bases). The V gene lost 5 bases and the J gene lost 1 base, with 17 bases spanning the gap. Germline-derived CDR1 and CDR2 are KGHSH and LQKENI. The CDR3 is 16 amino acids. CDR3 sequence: CASSATFNRAQETQYF. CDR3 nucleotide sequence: TGTGCCAGCTCAGCCACCTTCAACAGGGCCCAAGAGACCCAGTACTTC.

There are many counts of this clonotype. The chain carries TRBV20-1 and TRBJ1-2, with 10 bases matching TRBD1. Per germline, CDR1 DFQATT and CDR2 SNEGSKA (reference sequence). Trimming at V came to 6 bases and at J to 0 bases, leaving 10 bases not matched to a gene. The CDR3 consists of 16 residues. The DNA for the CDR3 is TGCAGTGCCAAAACCGGGACAGGGGTTCCTAACTATGGCTACACCTTC. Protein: CSAKTGTGVPNYGYTF.

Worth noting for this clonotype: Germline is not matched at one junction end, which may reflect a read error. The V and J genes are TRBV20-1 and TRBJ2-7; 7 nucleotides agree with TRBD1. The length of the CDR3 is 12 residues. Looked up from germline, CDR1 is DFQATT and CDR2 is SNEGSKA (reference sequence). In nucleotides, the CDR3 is TGCAGTGCTATCTACAGGGGTTACGCGCAGTACTTC. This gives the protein CSAIYRGYAQYF.

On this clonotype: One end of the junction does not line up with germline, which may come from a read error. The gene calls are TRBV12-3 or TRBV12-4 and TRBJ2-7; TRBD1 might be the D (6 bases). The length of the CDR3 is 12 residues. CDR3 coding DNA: TGTGCCCGCAGCCTGCCAGGGGCCGAGCAGTACTTC. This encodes CARSLPGAEQYF.

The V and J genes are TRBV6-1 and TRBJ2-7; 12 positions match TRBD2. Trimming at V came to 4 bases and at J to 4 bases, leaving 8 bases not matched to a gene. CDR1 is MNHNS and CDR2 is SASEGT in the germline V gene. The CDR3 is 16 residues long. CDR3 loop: CASSGPSGGAGYEQYF. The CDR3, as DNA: TGTGCCAGCAGTGGGCCTAGCGGGGGGGCTGGGTACGAGCAGTACTTC.

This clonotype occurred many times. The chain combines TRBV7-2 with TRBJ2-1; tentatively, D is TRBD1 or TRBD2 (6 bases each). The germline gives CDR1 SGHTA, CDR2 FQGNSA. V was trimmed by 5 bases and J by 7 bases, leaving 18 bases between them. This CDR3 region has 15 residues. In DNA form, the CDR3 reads TGTGCCAGCAGCAAAGGGGGACTCCCCATTAATGAGCAGTTCTTC. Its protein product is CASSKGGLPINEQFF.

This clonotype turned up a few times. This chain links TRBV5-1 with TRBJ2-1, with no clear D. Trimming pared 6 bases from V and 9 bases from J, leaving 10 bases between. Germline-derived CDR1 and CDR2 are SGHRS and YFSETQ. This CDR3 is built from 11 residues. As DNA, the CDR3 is TGCGCCAGCAACGAGGCGGCTGAGCAGTTCTTC. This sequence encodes CASNEAAEQFF.

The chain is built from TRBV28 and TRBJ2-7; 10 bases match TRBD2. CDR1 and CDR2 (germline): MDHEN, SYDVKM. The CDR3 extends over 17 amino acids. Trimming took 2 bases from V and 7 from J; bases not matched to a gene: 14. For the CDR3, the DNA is TGTGCCAGCAGTTTAAGGGGTTTGAGCGGGAGGGCCTGGGAGCAGTACTTC. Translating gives CASSLRGLSGRAWEQYF.

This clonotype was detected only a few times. DNA for the CDR3: TGTGCCAGCAGTTACCCGGAGGGACTAGCGGGAGAAGGGGGTAGCACAGATACGCAGTATTTT. The encoded protein is CASSYPEGLAGEGGSTDTQYF. The genes are TRBV28 and TRBJ2-3; 14 bases map to TRBD2. Germline loops: CDR1 MDHEN, CDR2 SYDVKM. This CDR3 contains 21 residues. V shed 4 bases and J 0 bases; nucleotides not matched to a gene: 15.

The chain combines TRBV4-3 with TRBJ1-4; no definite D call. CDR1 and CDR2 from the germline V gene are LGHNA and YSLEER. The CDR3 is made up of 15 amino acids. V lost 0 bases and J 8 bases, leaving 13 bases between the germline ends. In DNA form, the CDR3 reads TGCGCCAGCAGCCAAGATTGGGTCCCCTCGGAAAAACTGTTTTTT. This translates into CASSQDWVPSEKLFF.

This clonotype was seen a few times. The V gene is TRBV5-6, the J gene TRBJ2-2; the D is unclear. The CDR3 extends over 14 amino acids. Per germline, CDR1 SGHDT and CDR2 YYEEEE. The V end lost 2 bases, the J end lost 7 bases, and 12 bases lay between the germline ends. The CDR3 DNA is TGTGCCAGCAGCTTTTACGGATCAGGCGGGGAGCTGTTTTTT. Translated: CASSFYGSGGELFF.

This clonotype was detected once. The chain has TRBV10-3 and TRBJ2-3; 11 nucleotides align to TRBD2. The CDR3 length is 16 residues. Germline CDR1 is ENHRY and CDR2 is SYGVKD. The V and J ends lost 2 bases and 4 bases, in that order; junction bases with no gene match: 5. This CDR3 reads CAISEVAGGPSDTQYF. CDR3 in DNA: TGTGCCATCAGTGAGGTAGCGGGGGGGCCATCAGATACGCAGTATTTT.

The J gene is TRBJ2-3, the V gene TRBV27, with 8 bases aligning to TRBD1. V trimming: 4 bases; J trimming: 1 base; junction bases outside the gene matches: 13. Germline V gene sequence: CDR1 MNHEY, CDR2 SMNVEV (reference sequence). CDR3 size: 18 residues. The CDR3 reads CASSSLSRDRLGTDTQYF. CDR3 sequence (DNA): TGTGCCAGCAGTTCCCTCTCCCGGGACAGGTTGGGCACAGATACGCAGTATTTT.